This entry describes one T cell receptor beta chain. Under the authors' procedure: Reference gene primers were amplified, and this amplification served to estimate nucleated cell counts. The protocol was immunoSEQ multiplex PCR, while the TCRdb copy is restricted to in-frame clones and leaves out a portion. V, J and clone size were drawn from that table, and D and trimming were deduced from the DNA. This sample carries tens of thousands of clones, around 80% of them seen once, and the ten largest clones take roughly 9.8%. The CDR3 is made up of 15 amino acids. After removal of 6 bases from V and 4 bases from J, the junction contained 8 bases not matched to a gene. Germline V gives CDR1 SNHLY, CDR2 FYNNEI. This sample is part of a study of blood T cell repertoires in COVID-19.

Sequencing was performed on peripheral blood. The chain links TRBV2 to TRBJ2-3; TRBD1 matches 9 bases. This receptor was obtained from a human donor in a cohort sampled during active COVID-19. The CDR3 sequence is CASSLGTGIPDTQYF. CDR3 in DNA: TGTGCCAGCAGCCTCGGGACAGGGATTCCAGATACGCAGTATTTT.